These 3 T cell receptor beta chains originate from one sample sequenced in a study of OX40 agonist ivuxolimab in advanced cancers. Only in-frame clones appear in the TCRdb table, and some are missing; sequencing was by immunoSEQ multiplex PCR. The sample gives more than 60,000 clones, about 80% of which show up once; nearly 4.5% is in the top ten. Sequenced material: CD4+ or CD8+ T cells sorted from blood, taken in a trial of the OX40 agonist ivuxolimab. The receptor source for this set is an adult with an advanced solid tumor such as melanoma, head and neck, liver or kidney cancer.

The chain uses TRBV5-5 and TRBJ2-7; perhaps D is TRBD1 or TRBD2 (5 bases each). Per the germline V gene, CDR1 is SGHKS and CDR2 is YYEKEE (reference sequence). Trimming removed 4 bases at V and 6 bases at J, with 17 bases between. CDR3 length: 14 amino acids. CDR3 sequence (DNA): TGTGCCAGCAGCCAGTTCTGGGACCTCTCCGAGCAGTACTTC. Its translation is CASSQFWDLSEQYF. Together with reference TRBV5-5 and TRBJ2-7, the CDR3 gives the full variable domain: DAGVTQSPTHLIKTRGQQVTLRCSPISGHKSVSWYQQVLGQGPQFIFQYYEKEERGRGNFPDRFSARQFPNYSSELNVNALLLGDSALYLCASSQFWDLSEQYFGPGTRLTVT.

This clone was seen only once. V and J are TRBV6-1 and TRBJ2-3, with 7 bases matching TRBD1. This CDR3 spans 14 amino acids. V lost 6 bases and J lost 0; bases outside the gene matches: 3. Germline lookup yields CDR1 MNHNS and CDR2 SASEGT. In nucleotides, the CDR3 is TGTGCCAGCAGACCGACAGGGAGCACAGATACGCAGTATTTT. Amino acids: CASRPTGSTDTQYF.

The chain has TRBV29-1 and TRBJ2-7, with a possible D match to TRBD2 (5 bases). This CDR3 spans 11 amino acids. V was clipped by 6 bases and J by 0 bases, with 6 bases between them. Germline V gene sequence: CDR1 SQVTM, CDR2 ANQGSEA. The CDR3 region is CSVRGSYEQYF. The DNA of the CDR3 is TGCAGCGTCCGGGGCTCCTACGAGCAGTACTTC.